A single sample gave rise to the 7 T cell receptor beta chains below, sequenced in a study of cytomegalovirus exposure and HLA in healthy donors. PCR used 60 Vbeta primers and 13 Jbeta primers. Profiling relied on immunoSEQ multiplex PCR, and the TCRdb table lists in-frame clones only, not all of them. The sample holds 140,000 or so clones, nearly 90% seen once. What was sequenced was PBMCs. These receptors originate from a woman aged 40 to 50 in good health and CMV-seronegative.

The J gene is TRBJ2-2, the V gene TRBV2, with D unresolved. The V and J ends lost 3 bases and 4 bases respectively, with 6 bases between them. The CDR3 sequence is 13 residues long. CDR1 SNHLY and CDR2 FYNNEI come from the germline V gene. CDR3 nucleotide sequence: TGTGCCAGCAGTGATCCGGTCACCGGGGAGCTGTTTTTT. Its protein product is CASSDPVTGELFF. Looking up the rest from reference TRBV2 and TRBJ2-2 gives the full variable domain: EPEVTQTPSHQVTQMGQEVILRCVPISNHLYFYWYRQILGQKVEFLVSFYNNEISEKSEIFDDQFSVERPDGSNFTLKIRSTKLEDSAMYFCASSDPVTGELFFGEGSRLTVL.

This sequence joins TRBV12-5 and TRBJ2-3; possibly TRBD2 for D (6 bases). The V gene lost 5 bases and the J gene lost 0 bases, with 9 bases spanning the gap. The CDR3 has 14 amino acids. Germline CDR1 LGHNT, CDR2 FRNRAP. The CDR3 sequence is CASGPGLSTDTQYF. The CDR3 DNA sequence: TGTGCTAGTGGTCCGGGACTTAGCACAGATACGCAGTATTTT.

The chain uses TRBV28 and TRBJ1-2; 8 bases are shared with TRBD1. Germline-derived CDR1 and CDR2 are MDHEN and SYDVKM. The J segment lost 3 bases and the V segment lost 9 bases, leaving 12 bases of the junction unmatched. This CDR3 region has 15 residues. The chain's CDR3 is CASKQGEESYYGYTF. The CDR3 nucleotides read TGTGCCAGTAAACAGGGGGAAGAGTCTTACTATGGCTACACCTTC.

The sample holds one count of this clone. This chain links TRBV5-1 with TRBJ2-1; 7 bases map to TRBD1. The junction had 6 bases not matched to a gene; V was cut back by 2 bases and J by 7 bases. In germline, CDR1 is SGHRS, CDR2 YFSETQ. The CDR3 length is 14 residues. The CDR3 nucleotides read TGCGCCAGCAGCTTTGTTCAGGGGGATAATGAGCAGTTCTTC. It specifies CASSFVQGDNEQFF.

This clone occurred a few times. The CDR3 region is CASTPGLQETQYF. DNA for the CDR3: TGTGCCAGCACCCCCGGACTCCAAGAGACCCAGTACTTC. The chain recombines TRBV6-5 with TRBJ2-5, with a weak D call TRBD2 (5 bases). Trimming shortened V by 7 bases and J by 1 base, and 10 bases separated the two germline ends. The CDR3 sequence is 13 residues long. Germline lookup yields CDR1 MNHEY and CDR2 SVGAGI.

The rearrangement links TRBV25-1 to TRBJ2-5; D possibly corresponds to TRBD2 (7 bases). The J call is doubtful: the DNA matches TRBJ2-7 better. The CDR3 is made up of 13 amino acids. Germline CDR1 MGHDK, CDR2 SYGVNS. CDR3 DNA: TGTGCCAGCAGTCGGGGCGGGGGCTCCGAGCAGTACTTC. Protein sequence: CASSRGGGSEQYF.

This clone appeared a few times. This chain joins TRBV5-4 and TRBJ2-7; 15 bases are a match to TRBD2. The V gene's germline CDR1 is SGHNT and CDR2 YYREEE (reference sequence). V trimming: 2 bases; J trimming: 6 bases; junction bases outside the gene matches: 9. The CDR3 contains 17 residues. CDR3 residues: CASSLGLAGGPSREQYF. The CDR3 DNA is TGTGCCAGCAGCTTAGGACTAGCGGGAGGGCCCAGTCGCGAGCAGTACTTC.